Listed below are T cell receptor beta chains from one sample, sequenced in a study of cytomegalovirus exposure and HLA in healthy donors. Here immunoSEQ multiplex PCR was the method, and the copy in TCRdb shows in-frame clones only, minus some. Of 100,000 to 150,000 clones listed, 70% to 90% are singletons. The specimen sequenced was PBMCs. Every receptor here comes from a woman under 40 in good health and CMV-seronegative. The CDR3 runs from the conserved cysteine through the conserved F or W. The D gene is left open where the match is weak. Some rows have no size entry. The others give once, few or many, or a class for an expanded clone.

J gene	D gene	V gene	clone size	CDR3 protein	CDR3 DNA
TRBJ1-5	TRBD1	TRBV6-5	once	CASSSSTGGYSQPQHF	TGTGCCAGCAGTTCTTCTACAGGGGGTTATAGTCAGCCCCAGCATTTT
TRBJ1-2	.	TRBV11-3	.	CASSLRGGVYGYTF	TGTGCCAGCAGCTTACGGGGGGGCGTCTATGGCTACACCTTC
TRBJ1-1	.	TRBV6-5	few	CASTHRTDLEAFF	TGTGCCAGCACCCACCGGACAGACCTTGAAGCTTTCTTT
TRBJ1-1	.	TRBV6-5	.	CASSYTTNTEAFF	TGTGCCAGCAGTTACACGACAAATACTGAAGCTTTCTTT
TRBJ2-3	TRBD2	TRBV5-1	few	CASSFGTSISDTQYF	TGCGCCAGCAGCTTCGGGACTAGCATTTCAGATACGCAGTATTTT
TRBJ1-5	.	TRBV6-1	.	CASTMTVTNQPQHF	TGTGCCAGCACTATGACAGTTACCAATCAGCCCCAGCATTTT
TRBJ2-5	.	TRBV30	.	CAWSVLIVPGTQYF	TGTGCCTGGAGTGTTCTAATAGTCCCCGGGACCCAGTACTTC
TRBJ1-1	.	TRBV5-1	.	CASSLDTQNTEAFF	TGCGCCAGCAGCTTGGATACACAGAACACTGAAGCTTTCTTT
TRBJ2-1	TRBD1	TRBV10-3	.	CAISEWDRGRGNEQFF	TGTGCCATCAGTGAATGGGACAGGGGAAGGGGCAATGAGCAGTTCTTC
TRBJ2-2	.	TRBV10-2	.	CARGPIPPGELFF	TGCGCCAGGGGGCCTATTCCACCCGGGGAGCTGTTTTTT
TRBJ1-1	TRBD1	TRBV5-4	once	CAGSLTGGGGAEAFF	TGTGCCGGATCATTAACAGGGGGCGGTGGGGCTGAAGCTTTCTTT
TRBJ2-3	.	TRBV19	.	CASSKQGTDTQYF	TGTGCCAGTAGTAAGCAGGGCACAGATACGCAGTATTTT
TRBJ2-7	.	TRBV5-1	.	CASSLGPSQGTYEQYF	TGCGCCAGCAGCTTGGGTCCCTCGCAGGGTACCTACGAGCAGTACTTC
TRBJ2-6	.	TRBV27	.	CASSSGFLPGANVLTF	TGTGCCAGCAGTTCAGGGTTCCTACCTGGGGCCAACGTCCTGACTTTC
TRBJ2-7	.	TRBV30	.	CAWSPGVGGYYEQYF	TGTGCCTGGAGTCCAGGTGTTGGAGGGTATTACGAGCAGTACTTC
TRBJ2-5	TRBD2	TRBV19	.	CASSIRASGGVETQYF	TGTGCCAGTAGTATAAGGGCTAGCGGGGGGGTTGAGACCCAGTACTTC
TRBJ1-5	.	TRBV7-8	.	CASSLKRLGNQPQHF	TGTGCCAGCAGCTTAAAGCGTCTCGGGAATCAGCCCCAGCATTTT
TRBJ2-3	TRBD1	TRBV27	once	CASSRYGVTGGTDTQYF	TGTGCCAGCAGTCGTTACGGGGTTACAGGGGGCACAGATACGCAGTATTTT
TRBJ2-6	.	TRBV5-4	.	CASSRQGRAGANVLTF	TGTGCCAGCAGCCGGCAGGGAAGGGCTGGGGCCAACGTCCTGACTTTC
TRBJ2-3	TRBD1	TRBV10-1	.	CASGQGAPDTQYF	TGCGCCAGCGGACAGGGAGCTCCAGATACGCAGTATTTT
TRBJ2-2	.	TRBV30	.	CAWGQRGTGELFF	TGTGCCTGGGGACAGCGGGGCACCGGGGAGCTGTTTTTT
TRBJ1-5	.	TRBV6-6	.	CATTARQASNQPQHF	TGTGCCACAACCGCACGGCAGGCTAGCAATCAGCCCCAGCATTTT
TRBJ2-7	TRBD2	TRBV11-2	.	CASSPPTSGYYEQYF	TGTGCCAGCAGCCCCCCGACTAGCGGCTACTACGAGCAGTACTTC
TRBJ2-3	TRBD2	TRBV7-2	.	CASSFAGGPDTQYF	TGTGCCAGCAGCTTCGCGGGGGGGCCCGATACGCAGTATTTT
TRBJ1-2	.	TRBV7-9	once	CASSLDGSGYTF	TGTGCCAGCAGCTTAGATGGGAGTGGCTACACCTTC
TRBJ2-5	.	TRBV10-3	.	CAISDPPPGALETQYF	TGTGCCATCAGTGATCCCCCCCCAGGGGCCCTTGAGACCCAGTACTTC
TRBJ1-1	.	TRBV6-1	few	CASSQRTENTEAFF	TGTGCCAGCAGTCAACGGACAGAGAACACTGAAGCTTTCTTT
TRBJ2-7	TRBD2	TRBV7-2	few	CASSSLTGLAGEQYF	TGTGCCAGCAGCTCTTTAACAGGACTAGCGGGCGAGCAGTACTTC
TRBJ2-3	TRBD1	TRBV30	.	CAWDRDSATDTQYF	TGTGCCTGGGACAGGGATTCGGCCACAGATACGCAGTATTTT
TRBJ1-4	.	TRBV29-1	.	CSVVDGLGTNEKLFF	TGCAGCGTTGTTGATGGACTGGGAACTAATGAAAAACTGTTTTTT